This entry describes one T cell receptor beta chain. In TCRdb, the 5' RACE reads were re-called with MiXCR into one record per CDR3 protein. The table includes roughly 57,000 distinct CDR3 sequences, roughly 12% detected once. The data belong to a study of early T cells in non-severe SARS-CoV-2 infection. This CDR3 has 18 residues. Germline-derived CDR1 and CDR2 are KGHSH and LQKENI. With 3 bases clipped from V and 6 bases from J, the junction kept 13 bases outside the gene matches. V is TRBV18 and J is TRBJ2-3, with 12 bases identical to TRBD2. This receptor was identified in an adult who was a healthcare worker with PCR-confirmed SARS-CoV-2 infection or an uninfected control (not recorded which). Sequences were derived from whole blood, sampled at baseline. The CDR3 here is CASSPLATRLAGVDTQYF. Here the CDR3 DNA reads TGTGCCAGCTCACCCCTCGCAACTCGACTAGCGGGAGTTGATACGCAGTATTTT.